This T cell receptor (beta chain) was recorded in a study of shared clonotypes between healthy human individuals. Whole-study findings and limits: With a handful of donors compared, about 5% of naive CD4 clonotypes were shared. Few donors limited the genetic and exposure-history diversity represented.

This clone was detected only once. The antigen is undetermined. The protocol was immunoSEQ multiplex PCR, while the TCRdb copy is restricted to in-frame clones and leaves out a portion. The sample includes 2,500,000 or so clones, 90% to 95% seen only once; the top ten take roughly 0.39%. Donors were Caucasian adults residing in Nashville, Tennessee, USA. A CD45RA-negative memory subset and a CD45RA+ naive subset were separated from the CD4+ cells. The CDR3 consists of 13 residues. CDR1 is SEHNR and CDR2 is FQNEAQ in the germline V gene (reference sequence). Trimming left V 1 base short and J 8 bases short, with 10 bases between.

The sequence came from a man in his late teens or twenties in good health. Some clones in this sample may be carry-over from other donors' samples. The chain joins TRBV7-9 to TRBJ2-3; D is undetermined. The sequenced material came from naive CD4+ T cells from PBMCs. Subset: CD45RA+ positively selected. The CDR3 DNA is TGTGCCAGCAGCTTAGTGGCTACGGGTACGCAGTATTTT. It encodes CASSLVATGTQYF.